This T cell receptor beta chain was identified during a study of blood T cell repertoires in COVID-19. CDR1 and CDR2 (germline): SGHNT, YYREEE (reference sequence). V trimming: 3 bases; J trimming: 5 bases; junction bases outside the gene matches: 6. The CDR3 is made up of 16 amino acids. Profiling relied on immunoSEQ multiplex PCR, and the TCRdb table lists in-frame clones only, not all of them. The table lists roughly 200,000 clones, 90% to 95% of them singletons. The rearrangement joins TRBV5-4 to TRBJ2-5, with 14 positions matching TRBD2. Sequenced: peripheral blood. This sequence originates from a man under 40 with COVID-19, enrolled during active disease. The DNA for the CDR3 is TGTGCCAGCAGCTCCGGGACTAGCGGGGGCTCGGAGACCCAGTACTTC. Protein product: CASSSGTSGGSETQYF.